This T cell receptor (beta chain) was obtained from a study of Graves' ophthalmopathy and Graves' hyperthyroidism. On the study more broadly: Blood was drawn at initial diagnosis, before any treatment.

Trimming removed 5 bases at V and 5 bases at J, with 16 bases between. The CDR3 has 14 amino acids. Germline V CDR1 and CDR2: MNHEY, SVGEGT. This clonotype was found many times. Its specificity is unknown. Certain patients were not enrolled. These were patients with other autoimmune diseases, uncontrolled infections, pregnancy or lactation. The TCR beta CDR3 regions underwent amplification from RNA transcripts. HTBI primers were used in a first-round RT-PCR, which preceded a second-round multiplex PCR. TCRdb reprocessed the multiplex PCR reads with MiXCR, giving one entry per CDR3 protein. Counted here are 500,000 to 700,000 distinct CDR3 sequences, approximately 22% occurring once; the ten biggest clones make up more than 5.5%. Notes on the study in general: Most thyroid clonotypes with frequency above 0.001 were detected in blood too. As the model predicted ophthalmopathy progression, it achieved a sensitivity of 55% to 71% and a specificity of about 72%.

The V call is TRBV6-2 or TRBV6-3, the J call TRBJ2-7, with D tentatively TRBD2 (6 bases). The clonotype comes from a woman between 18 and 29 years old with stable Graves' hyperthyroidism. Some clones in this sample may be carry-over from other donors' samples. The source material was peripheral blood. This chain's CDR3 is CASSLVRREHEQYF. In nucleotides, the CDR3 is TGTGCCAGCAGTCTCGTCCGGCGGGAACACGAGCAGTACTTC.